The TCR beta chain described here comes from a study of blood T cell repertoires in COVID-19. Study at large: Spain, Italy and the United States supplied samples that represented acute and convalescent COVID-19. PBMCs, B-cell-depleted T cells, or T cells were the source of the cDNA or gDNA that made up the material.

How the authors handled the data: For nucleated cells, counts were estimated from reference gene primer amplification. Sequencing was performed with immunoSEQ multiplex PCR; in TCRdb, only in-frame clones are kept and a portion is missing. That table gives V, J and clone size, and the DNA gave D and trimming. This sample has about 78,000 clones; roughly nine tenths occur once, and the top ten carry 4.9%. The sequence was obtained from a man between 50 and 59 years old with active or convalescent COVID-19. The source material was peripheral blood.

This CDR3 is CASSLGGRDNSPLHF. CDR3 nucleotide sequence: TGTGCCAGCAGTTTGGGGGGTCGGGATAATTCACCCCTCCACTTT. V gene TRBV28 combines with J gene TRBJ1-6, with a weak D call TRBD1 (5 bases). CDR1 MDHEN and CDR2 SYDVKM come from the germline V gene. The CDR3 length is 15 residues. V lost 3 bases and J 5 bases, leaving 11 bases between the germline ends.